The text below deals with one T cell receptor beta chain. The antigen is not known. The use of a sample-barcoded 5' primer and a J-beta primer mix characterized a second PCR of roughly 7 to 12 cycles. Every molecule of cDNA carried a tag from a template-switch adaptor with 12 random nucleotides. TCRdb ran MiXCR on the 5' RACE reads and lists one entry per CDR3 protein. The table includes some 760,000 distinct CDR3 sequences, just under 25% detected once. From germline, CDR1 is MDHEN and CDR2 SYDVKM. The CDR3 is made up of 14 amino acids. V gave up 7 bases and J gave up 5 bases, with 14 bases separating them. Peripheral blood was drawn, approximately 9.4 milliliters per donor. The sample comes from a study of blood T cells in healthy people across ages. Findings and limits, study-wide: Because sorting was not performed, PBMCs prevented conclusive naive versus antigen-experienced comparison.

These same data were also listed under a study on T cells of mothers and their children. That work states: In each mother, TCR beta CDR3 reads exceeded 10 million; in each child, they numbered a few million.

The source material was blood. The chain joins TRBV28 to TRBJ2-2; D is perhaps TRBD1 (5 bases). The receptor's source is a boy younger than 18 in good health. The CDR3 DNA sequence: TGTGCCAGCAATTCTCCAGGGCGGACCGGGGAGCTGTTTTTT. It encodes CASNSPGRTGELFF. The whole variable domain, remainder taken from reference TRBV28 and TRBJ2-2, is DVKVTQSSRYLVKRTGEKVFLECVQDMDHENMFWYRQDPGLGLRLIYFSYDVKMKEKGDIPEGYSVSREKKERFSLILESASTNQTSMYLCASNSPGRTGELFFGEGSRLTVL.